The T cell receptor beta chain described here comes from a study of blood T cell repertoires in COVID-19 (dated by TCRdb to 2018 to 2021). As for the study more broadly: Samples covering the acute and convalescent phases of COVID-19 were provided by collaborators in the United States, Italy and Spain. The samples were drawn from the first 160 participants of the ongoing ImmuneRACE study and from 950 to 1,500 subjects provided by 6 global collaborators. The repertoires were released in a freely available public database intended as a resource for research on the immune response to SARS-CoV-2. Subjects who had been exposed to COVID-19, were actively infected with it, or had recovered from it provided the deeply sampled blood TCRbeta repertoires that made up the dataset. The material from the prospective study consisted of cDNA or gDNA derived from T cells, B-cell-depleted T cells, or PBMCs. Sample metadata almost always included a de-identified subject ID, COVID-19 status, age in years and sex. Where available, HLA class I and class II types were taken from metadata supplied by the sample provider and were not determined by assay-based typing. What the study reported, not specific to this receptor: Clinical and demographic metadata were provided uncurated, with the amount varying by source and participant.

In the germline V gene (reference sequence), CDR1 corresponds to LGHDT and CDR2 to YNNKEL. At the junction V is shortened by 1 base and J by 4 bases; bases outside the gene matches: 3. The CDR3, from cysteine to phenylalanine, totals 15 residues. The sequence is cut down to CDR3 DNA, 45 bases in frame from base 1. The immunoSEQ Assay, a bias-controlled multiplex PCR, was used to amplify TCRbeta CDR3 regions from genomic DNA. In the paper's pipeline: The number of nucleated cells in each sample was estimated from the amplification of reference gene primers within the assay. Sequence reads were collapsed and filtered to measure the absolute abundance of every unique TCRbeta CDR3 rearrangement. Productive Simpson clonality was computed per sample as the square root of Simpson's diversity index over productive rearrangements. TCRdb's version of the immuneACCESS table is confined to in-frame rearrangements and falls short of the full clone set. An unresolved V gene accounts for under half of the shortfall where checked; the remainder is of unknown origin. V, J and clone size derive from that table, while D and trimming were established from the DNA sequence. The sample table shows some 40,000 clones, and about 88% are seen once. 2% to 2.5% of the sample is taken by the ten largest.

The collaborating institutions used their own protocols to collect whole blood in K2EDTA tubes. For TCRbeta analysis, collaborator samples were shipped as frozen whole blood, as isolated PBMCs, or as DNA extracted from either sample type. In regard to this clone: Its recognized antigen is unknown. No clone much larger than this one lies a single base away; base qualities are absent.

The rearrangement joined TRBV3-1 (or the pseudogene TRBV3-2) to TRBJ1-1; TRBD1 matches 10 bases in the middle. The receptor's source is a human donor in a cohort sampled during active COVID-19. What was sequenced was peripheral blood. The bases read TGTGCCAGCAGCCAAGGACAGGGGGCGAGCACTGAAGCTTTCTTT. Its protein product is CASSQGQGASTEAFF.